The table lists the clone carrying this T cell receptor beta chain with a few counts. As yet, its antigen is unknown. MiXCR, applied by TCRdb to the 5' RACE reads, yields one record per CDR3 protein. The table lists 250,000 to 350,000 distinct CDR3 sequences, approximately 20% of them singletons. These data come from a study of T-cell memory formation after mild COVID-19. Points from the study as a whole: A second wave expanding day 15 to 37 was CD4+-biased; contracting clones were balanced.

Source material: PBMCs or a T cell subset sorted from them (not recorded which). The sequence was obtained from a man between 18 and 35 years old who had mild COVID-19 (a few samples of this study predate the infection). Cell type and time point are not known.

This chain's CDR3 is CATSSAGGQFF. The CDR3 DNA is TGTGCCACCAGCTCGGCGGGAGGGCAGTTCTTC. This sequence joins TRBV15 and TRBJ2-1; 8 bases map to TRBD2. Losses at the gene ends were 5 bases for V and 12 bases for J; bases not matched to a gene: 3. CDR1 is LNHNV and CDR2 is YYDKDF in the germline V gene (reference sequence). The CDR3 has 11 residues. Full variable domain (remainder filled in from reference TRBV15 and TRBJ2-1): DAMVIQNPRYQVTQFGKPVTLSCSQTLNHNVMYWYQQKSSQAPKLLFHYYDKDFNNEADTPDNFQSRRPNTSFCFLDIRSPGLGDTAMYLCATSSAGGQFFGPGTRLTVL.